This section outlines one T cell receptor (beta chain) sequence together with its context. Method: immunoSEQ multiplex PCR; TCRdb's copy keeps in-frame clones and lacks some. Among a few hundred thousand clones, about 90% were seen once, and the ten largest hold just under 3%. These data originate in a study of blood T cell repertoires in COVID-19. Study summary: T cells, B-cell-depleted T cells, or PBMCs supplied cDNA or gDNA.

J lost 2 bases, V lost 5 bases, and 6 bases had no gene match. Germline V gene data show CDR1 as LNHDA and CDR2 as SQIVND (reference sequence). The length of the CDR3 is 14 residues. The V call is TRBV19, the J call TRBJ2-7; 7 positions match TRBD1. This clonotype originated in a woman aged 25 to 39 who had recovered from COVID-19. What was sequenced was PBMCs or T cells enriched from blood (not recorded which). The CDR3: CASSGGQGAYEQYF. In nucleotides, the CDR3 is TGTGCCAGTAGTGGCGGCCAGGGGGCCTACGAGCAGTACTTC.